The entry that follows covers one T cell receptor (beta chain) sequence. Assay: immunoSEQ multiplex PCR; the TCRdb copy retains only in-frame clones and omits some. The sample has about 220,000 clones, 80% seen once; the top ten hold 9.5% to 15%. This sample was taken from a study of blood T cell repertoires in COVID-19. Study-wide context: Sample material is recorded as cDNA or gDNA derived from T cells, B-cell-depleted T cells, or PBMCs.

With V trimmed by 3 bases and J by 5 bases, 6 bases remained unmatched. The CDR3 has 16 residues. Per the germline V gene, CDR1 is SGDLS and CDR2 is YYNGEE. The chain has TRBV9 and TRBJ2-3, with 13 bases matching TRBD2. The sequence was obtained from a human donor in a cohort sampled during active COVID-19. The specimen was peripheral blood. The CDR3 DNA reads TGTGCCAGCAGCGCGGGACTAGCGGGGTTAGGAGATACGCAGTATTTT. This gives the protein CASSAGLAGLGDTQYF.